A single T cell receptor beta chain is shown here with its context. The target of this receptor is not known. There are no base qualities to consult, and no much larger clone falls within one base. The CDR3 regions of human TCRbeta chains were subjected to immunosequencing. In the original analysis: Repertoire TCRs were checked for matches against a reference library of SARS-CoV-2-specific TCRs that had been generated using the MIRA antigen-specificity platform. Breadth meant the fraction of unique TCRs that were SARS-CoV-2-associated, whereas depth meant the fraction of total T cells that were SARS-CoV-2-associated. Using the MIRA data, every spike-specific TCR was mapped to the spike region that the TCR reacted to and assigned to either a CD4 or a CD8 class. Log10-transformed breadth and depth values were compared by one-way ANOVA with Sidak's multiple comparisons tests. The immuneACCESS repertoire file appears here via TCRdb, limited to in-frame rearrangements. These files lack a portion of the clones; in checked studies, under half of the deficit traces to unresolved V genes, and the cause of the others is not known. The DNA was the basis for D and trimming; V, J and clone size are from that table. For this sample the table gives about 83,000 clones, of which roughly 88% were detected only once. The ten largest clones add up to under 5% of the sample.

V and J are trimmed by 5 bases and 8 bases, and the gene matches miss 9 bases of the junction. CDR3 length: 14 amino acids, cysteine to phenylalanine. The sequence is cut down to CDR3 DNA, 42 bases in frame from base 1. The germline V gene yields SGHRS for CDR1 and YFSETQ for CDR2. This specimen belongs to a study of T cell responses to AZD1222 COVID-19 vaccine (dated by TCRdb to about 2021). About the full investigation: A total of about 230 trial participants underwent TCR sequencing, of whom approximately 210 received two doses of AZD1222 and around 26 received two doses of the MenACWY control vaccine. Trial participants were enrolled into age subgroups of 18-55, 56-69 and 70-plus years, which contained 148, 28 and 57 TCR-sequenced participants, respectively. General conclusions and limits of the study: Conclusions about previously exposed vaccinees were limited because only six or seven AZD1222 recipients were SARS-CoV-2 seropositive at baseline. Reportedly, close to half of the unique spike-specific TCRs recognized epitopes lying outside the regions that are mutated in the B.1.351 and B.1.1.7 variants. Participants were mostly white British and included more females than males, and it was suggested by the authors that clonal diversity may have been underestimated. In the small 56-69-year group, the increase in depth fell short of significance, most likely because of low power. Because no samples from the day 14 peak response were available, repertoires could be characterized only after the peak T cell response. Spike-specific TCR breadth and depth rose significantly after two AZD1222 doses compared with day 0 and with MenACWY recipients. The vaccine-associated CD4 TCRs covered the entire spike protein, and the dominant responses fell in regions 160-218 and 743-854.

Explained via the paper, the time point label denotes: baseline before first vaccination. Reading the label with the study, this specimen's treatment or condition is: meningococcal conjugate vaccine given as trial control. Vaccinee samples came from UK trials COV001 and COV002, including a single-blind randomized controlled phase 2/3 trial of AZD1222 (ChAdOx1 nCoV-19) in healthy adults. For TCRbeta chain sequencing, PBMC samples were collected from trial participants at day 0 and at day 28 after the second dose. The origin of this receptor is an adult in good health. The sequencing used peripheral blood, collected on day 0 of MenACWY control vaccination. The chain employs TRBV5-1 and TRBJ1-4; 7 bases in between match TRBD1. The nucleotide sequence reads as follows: TGCGCCAGCAGTAAAACAGGGGTCGAGGAAAAACTGTTTTTT. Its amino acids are CASSKTGVEEKLFF.